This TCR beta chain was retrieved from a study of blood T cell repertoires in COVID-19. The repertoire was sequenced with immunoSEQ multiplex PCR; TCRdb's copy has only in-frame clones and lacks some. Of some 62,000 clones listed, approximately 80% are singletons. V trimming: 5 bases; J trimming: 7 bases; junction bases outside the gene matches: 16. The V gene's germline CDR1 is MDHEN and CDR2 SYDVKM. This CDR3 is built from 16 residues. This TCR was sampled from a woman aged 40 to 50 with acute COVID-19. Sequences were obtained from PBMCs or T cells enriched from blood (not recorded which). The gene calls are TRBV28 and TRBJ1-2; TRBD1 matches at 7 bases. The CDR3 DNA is TGTGCCAGCAGTCAAACGGACAGGATGGGCGGTGGTGGCTACACCTTC. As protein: CASSQTDRMGGGGYTF.